This is a list of T cell receptor beta chains from one sample in a study of CD8+CD57+ T cells in acquired aplastic anemia. In TCRdb, the reads were re-called with MiXCR into one record per CDR3 protein. The table lists about 240,000 distinct CDR3 sequences, approximately 45% of them singletons. The sequenced sample consisted of sorted CD4+, CD8+, or CD8+CD57+ T cells (not recorded which) from PBMCs. The origin of the receptors is a human donor with aplastic anemia. CDR3s include the opening cysteine and the closing phenylalanine or tryptophan. Fields, in order: V gene, CDR3 protein.

TRBV10-3 | CAISDGAGELFF
TRBV19 | CASSKNRGAYEQYF
TRBV29-1 | CSSESTGINEQFF
TRBV9 | CASSVVAGVASTDTQYF
TRBV4-1 | CASSQVTTTNYGYTF
TRBV12-3/TRBV12-4 | CASSKLIPSTTDGNTIYF
TRBV7-6 | CASSHHLETGKNTEAFF
TRBV7-8 | CASSRRAGDYEQYF
TRBV7-9 | CASRPPGFSGNTIYF
TRBV29-1 | CSVGARVNTDTQYF
TRBV6-5 | CASSYATGAEQYF
TRBV7-9 | CASSSWTGPANYGYTIYF
TRBV7-9 | CATSRAPTGRYEQYF
TRBV7-2 | CASSSDMTELDYGYTF
TRBV20-1 | CSARDDSGYEQYF
TRBV7-3 | CASSLAAHEQYF
TRBV30 | CAWNDPKETQYF
TRBV29-1 | CSVEEQGALGYTF
TRBV25-1 | CASSEYSTNREKETQYF
TRBV19 | CASSIEWDREEETQYF
TRBV20-1 | CSPLAVTYEQYF
TRBV5-4 | CASGQGGSSGANVLTF
TRBV12-3/TRBV12-4 | CASSDTGGETQYF
TRBV20-1 | CSASAGFGYTF
TRBV20-1 | CSATGTSADTQYF
TRBV7-3 | CASSLYSGGAGEQFF
TRBV18 | CASSPDRDGYTF
TRBV10-3 | CATSDRGYEQYF
TRBV10-3 | CAISGDRRQGNTIYF
TRBV15 | CATSRDRGGGNEQYF
TRBV15 | CATSRDRGNYEQYF
TRBV9 | CASSVDVRGGAEDTEAFF
TRBV5-5 | CASSLDSYNEQYF
TRBV30 | CAWRAGKSTEAFF
TRBV2 | CASREGRGSYSNQPQHF
TRBV20-1 | CSARGSYSPLHF
TRBV6-1 | CASSQIQISYEQYF
TRBV28 | CASSGTVEQYF
TRBV5-4 | CASSPLARVPYEQYF
TRBV5-1 | CASSKDGQGDGYTF
TRBV12-3/TRBV12-4 | CASSLVGSNQPQHF
TRBV5-8 | CASRGSGYNEQFF
TRBV19 | CASSITGGTTDTQYF
TRBV6-4 | CASSGGTGGNEQFF
TRBV7-3 | CAGTAQRTPEQYF
TRBV15 | CATSRGDRDNEQFF
TRBV15 | CATSRAWAATNEKLFF
TRBV7-8 | CASSGAQANSGNTIYF
TRBV10-3 | CAISFGAEQYF
TRBV2 | CASSEQGGPYF
TRBV7-9 | CASSPDSIQGTSPLHF
TRBV19 | CASRLQASYNSPLHF
TRBV19 | CASRLTSTDTQYF
TRBV3-1 | CASSQDPSSGGAQYF
TRBV6-1 | CASSLRQLDLYNEQFF
TRBV7-9 | CASSPGPNNEQFF
TRBV28 | CASSFGTNYSPLHF
TRBV24-1 | CATSDTKGTGGPPESYTF
TRBV15 | CATSRDQERSEQFF